A selection of T cell receptor beta chains follows, all from one sample in a study of Graves' ophthalmopathy and Graves' hyperthyroidism. TCRdb reprocessed the multiplex PCR reads via MiXCR and lists one record per CDR3 protein. The top ten hold approximately 46% of the sample, which has some 750,000 distinct CDR3 sequences, around 40% seen once. Sequencing was carried out using peripheral blood. The receptors derive from an adult man with Graves' ophthalmopathy. Each CDR3 is given with its conserved first and last residue. The D gene is left open where the match is weak. Rows may omit the clone size; those that give it use once, few, many or a size class.

clone_size j_call d_call v_call cdr3_aa cdr3_nt
many TRBJ2-6 - TRBV7-3 CASSLTGGEGSGANVLTF TGTGCCAGCAGCCTAACAGGGGGGGAGGGCTCTGGGGCCAACGTCCTGACTTTC
few TRBJ1-5 - TRBV7-9 CASSSEGISNQPQHF TGTGCCAGCAGCTCAGAGGGGATTAGCAATCAGCCCCAGCATTTT
- TRBJ1-1 - TRBV20-1 CSARDSGLRSTEAFF TGCAGTGCTAGAGATTCGGGTCTCCGGAGCACTGAAGCTTTCTTT
many TRBJ1-2 TRBD1 TRBV7-9 CASSLARLWDRVNYGYTF TGTGCCAGCAGCTTAGCCAGACTCTGGGACAGGGTGAACTATGGCTACACCTTC
few TRBJ1-5 TRBD1 TRBV3-1 CASSQGTANQPQHF TGTGCCAGCAGCCAGGGGACAGCGAATCAGCCCCAGCATTTT
few TRBJ1-1 TRBD1 TRBV10-2 CASNLQGAGTEAFF TGCGCCAGCAATCTTCAGGGGGCCGGCACTGAAGCTTTCTTT
- TRBJ2-7 TRBD1 TRBV7-9 CASSHWGQTSYEQYF TGTGCCAGCAGCCACTGGGGACAGACGTCCTACGAGCAGTACTTC
- TRBJ1-2 TRBD1 TRBV5-5 CASSLMPQGAHGYTF TGTGCCAGCAGCTTAATGCCCCAGGGGGCGCATGGCTACACCTTC
few TRBJ1-6 - TRBV13 CASSPLGQLNSPLHF TGTGCCAGCAGCCCCCTGGGCCAGCTCAATTCACCCCTCCACTTT
many TRBJ1-3 - TRBV29-1 CSVGGSAGNTIYF TGCAGCGTTGGTGGATCTGCTGGAAACACCATATATTTT
- TRBJ2-7 - TRBV12-3/TRBV12-4 CASSLVSGSEQYF TGTGCCAGCAGTTTAGTGTCCGGTTCCGAGCAGTACTTC
- TRBJ1-6 - TRBV20-1 CSAISGGASSYNSPLHF TGCAGTGCTATATCTGGAGGGGCCAGCTCCTATAATTCACCCCTCCACTTT
few TRBJ2-7 - TRBV7-8 CASSLDPSWTPTYEQYF TGTGCCAGCAGCTTAGATCCCTCTTGGACACCGACCTACGAGCAGTACTTC
- TRBJ2-7 - TRBV6-5 CASSWGAGFEQYF TGTGCCAGCAGTTGGGGGGCGGGCTTCGAGCAGTACTTC
- TRBJ1-2 - TRBV7-9 CASSLKEEIYGYTF TGTGCCAGCAGCTTAAAAGAGGAGATCTATGGCTACACCTTC
- TRBJ1-3 - TRBV19 CATRQAHSGNTIYF TGTGCCACGCGTCAGGCCCACTCTGGAAACACCATATATTTT
- TRBJ2-5 - TRBV4-3 CASSQEAPGETQYF TGCGCCAGCAGCCAAGAAGCCCCCGGGGAGACCCAGTACTTC
- TRBJ1-6 TRBD1 TRBV9 CASSPTGTGGDHSPLHF TGTGCCAGCAGCCCGACCGGGACAGGGGGAGACCATTCACCCCTCCACTTT
- TRBJ2-7 TRBD1 TRBV16 CARRGQGIYEQYF TGTGCTCGACGGGGACAGGGGATCTACGAGCAGTACTTC
many TRBJ2-5 - TRBV10-3 CAISPDRSPQETQYF TGTGCCATCAGCCCAGACAGGAGCCCTCAAGAGACCCAGTACTTC
- TRBJ2-7 - TRBV29-1 CSLSSDRTYEQYF TGCAGTCTGTCCTCCGACAGGACCTACGAGCAGTACTTC
- TRBJ1-1 - TRBV2 CARGETEAFF TGTGCTAGAGGGGAGACTGAAGCTTTCTTT
- TRBJ1-2 TRBD1 TRBV25-1 CASHGRGQNYGYTF TGTGCCAGCCACGGAAGGGGACAGAACTATGGCTACACCTTC
many TRBJ1-2 - TRBV2 CASAATNYGYTF TGTGCCAGCGCGGCCACTAATTATGGCTACACCTTC
many TRBJ2-7 TRBD1 TRBV19 CASSGRDRGYEQYF TGTGCCAGTAGTGGCCGGGACAGGGGATACGAGCAGTACTTC
- TRBJ1-2 TRBD1 TRBV29-1 CSVAQGAQGYTF TGCAGCGTCGCGCAGGGGGCTCAAGGCTACACCTTC
- TRBJ1-2 TRBD1 TRBV4-1 CASSQGTGGYEGYTF TGCGCCAGCAGCCAAGGGACAGGGGGCTACGAGGGCTACACCTTC
- TRBJ1-5 - TRBV7-9 CASSPSGNSNQPQHF TGTGCCAGCAGCCCCTCCGGGAATAGCAATCAGCCCCAGCATTTT
- TRBJ1-2 TRBD1 TRBV10-3 CASRITGVYGYTF TGTGCCAGCAGAATTACAGGGGTCTATGGCTACACCTTC
many TRBJ1-2 - TRBV2 CAGHRVNYGYTF TGTGCCGGACACAGGGTGAACTATGGCTACACCTTC
few TRBJ2-7 - TRBV5-1 CASSSGDAPPGEQYF TGCGCCAGCAGCTCCGGAGACGCGCCTCCAGGGGAGCAGTACTTC
many TRBJ1-2 - TRBV20-1 CSAQAGLYGYTF TGCAGTGCCCAGGCGGGACTCTATGGCTACACCTTC
- TRBJ2-7 TRBD2 TRBV2 CASSFSSGHYEQYF TGTGCCAGCAGTTTTTCTAGCGGACACTACGAGCAGTACTTC
- TRBJ2-7 - TRBV3-1 CASSKGGEQYF TGTGCCAGCAGCAAAGGGGGGGAGCAGTACTTC
- TRBJ1-6 - TRBV7-9 CASSLRRGRDSPLHF TGTGCCAGCAGCTTAAGAAGGGGACGGGATTCACCCCTCCACTTT
- TRBJ1-1 - TRBV24-1 CATRADRGTEAFF TGTGCCACCAGGGCAGATCGTGGCACTGAAGCTTTCTTT
many TRBJ1-1 TRBD1 TRBV19 CASSPQGATEAFF TGTGCCAGTAGTCCCCAGGGGGCGACTGAAGCTTTCTTT
- TRBJ2-2 TRBD2 TRBV10-3 CAISESFSGANTGELFF TGTGCCATCAGTGAGTCTTTTAGCGGGGCGAACACCGGGGAGCTGTTTTTT
- TRBJ2-2 - TRBV7-9 CASSPAVLFF TGTGCCAGCAGCCCCGCAGTGCTGTTTTTT
many TRBJ1-1 - TRBV10-3 CAISERDSGTGFGFF TGTGCCATCAGTGAGAGGGACTCCGGAACCGGGTTTGGTTTCTTT
many TRBJ2-7 - TRBV12-3/TRBV12-4 CASSPRYHEQYF TGTGCCAGCAGTCCGCGGTACCACGAGCAGTACTTC
many TRBJ1-1 - TRBV7-6 CASSLAPGDTEAFF TGTGCCAGCAGCTTAGCGCCAGGGGACACTGAAGCTTTCTTT
few TRBJ2-2 - TRBV7-2 CASKRGFANTGELFF TGTGCCAGCAAAAGAGGGTTCGCGAACACCGGGGAGCTGTTTTTT
- TRBJ2-5 - TRBV20-1 CSASGQPQETQYF TGCAGTGCCTCCGGCCAGCCACAAGAGACCCAGTACTTC
many TRBJ2-7 TRBD1 TRBV15 CATSRDWDRGPSYEQYF TGTGCCACCAGCAGAGATTGGGACAGGGGGCCCTCCTACGAGCAGTACTTC
- TRBJ1-5 - TRBV7-9 CASSLGLGGRDEHF TGTGCCAGCAGCCTAGGGTTGGGGGGAAGAGACGAGCATTTT
many TRBJ1-4 - TRBV12-3/TRBV12-4 CASRQDAGDEKLFF TGTGCCAGCAGACAGGACGCAGGAGATGAAAAACTGTTTTTT
few TRBJ2-2 - TRBV25-1 CASSQAFMDAGELFF TGTGCCAGCAGCCAAGCTTTCATGGACGCCGGGGAGCTGTTTTTT
- TRBJ2-2 - TRBV20-1 CSARVGRGSTGELFF TGCAGTGCTAGAGTAGGCCGGGGAAGCACCGGGGAGCTGTTTTTT
few TRBJ2-7 - TRBV10-3 CATSEAYEQYF TGTGCCACCTCCGAGGCCTACGAGCAGTACTTC
few TRBJ1-2 - TRBV12-3/TRBV12-4 CASISVKTNYGYTF TGTGCCAGCATATCTGTCAAGACTAACTATGGCTACACCTTC
- TRBJ1-3 - TRBV9 CASSGGNSGNTIYF TGTGCCAGCAGCGGGGGGAACTCTGGAAACACCATATATTTT
few TRBJ2-7 TRBD2 TRBV19 CASSNLAAYEQYF TGTGCCAGTAGTAATCTAGCGGCCTACGAGCAGTACTTC
few TRBJ1-1 TRBD1 TRBV3-1 CASGTGVNTEAFF TGTGCCAGCGGGACAGGGGTGAACACTGAAGCTTTCTTT